The 22 T cell receptor beta chains below all came from one sample that was sequenced in a study of blood T cell repertoires in COVID-19. Libraries were prepared by immunoSEQ multiplex PCR; TCRdb keeps only in-frame clonotypes and omits some of them. The data contain about 260,000 clones, approximately 86% of them singletons. Source material: peripheral blood. The receptors stem from a man in his forties with active or convalescent COVID-19.

The chain links TRBV24-1 to TRBJ1-5; 9 nucleotides line up with TRBD1. Germline CDR1 KGHDR, CDR2 SFDVKD. The ends lost 3 bases at V and 4 bases at J; junction bases unmatched: 6. This CDR3 comprises 16 residues. CDR3: CATSDVGTGNNQPQHF. The DNA for the CDR3 is TGTGCCACCAGTGATGTTGGGACAGGGAATAATCAGCCCCAGCATTTT.

V gene TRBV27 combines with J gene TRBJ1-5; 8 bases line up with TRBD1. The V and J ends lost 4 bases and 8 bases, in that order; junction bases with no gene match: 7. The CDR3 consists of 14 residues. Germline values: CDR1 MNHEY, CDR2 SMNVEV (reference sequence). The chain's CDR3 is CASSSTGEVKPQHF. The CDR3 DNA is TGTGCCAGCAGTTCGACAGGGGAGGTGAAGCCCCAGCATTTT.

The chain recombines TRBV6-5 with TRBJ1-5; 8 bases line up with TRBD1. Germline V gene lookup returns CDR1 MNHEY and CDR2 SVGAGI. This CDR3 region has 13 residues. The CDR3 DNA is TGTGCAGGACAGGGTGTTGGAAATCAGCCCCAGCATTTT. It translates to CAGQGVGNQPQHF.

This sequence joins TRBV24-1 and TRBJ1-3; 10 positions match TRBD1. Germline-derived CDR1 and CDR2 are KGHDR and SFDVKD. The junction had 3 bases not matched to a gene; V was cut back by 3 bases and J by 2 bases. This CDR3 is 16 amino acids long. CDR3 sequence reads: CATSDTGQGAGNTIYF. CDR3 DNA: TGTGCCACCAGTGATACCGGACAGGGGGCTGGAAACACCATATATTTT.

V gene TRBV6-5 combines with J gene TRBJ1-2; D might be TRBD1 (6 bases). The CDR3 is 12 amino acids. Germline CDR1 and CDR2: MNHEY and SVGAGI. With 11 bases removed from V and 4 bases from J, the gap between germline ends came to 14 bases. CDR3 region: CAARGTSYGYTF. CDR3 nucleotides: TGTGCCGCAAGGGGGACAAGCTATGGCTACACCTTC.

The CDR3 here is CASSSSGPVYGYTF. In DNA form, the CDR3 reads TGTGCCAGCAGTTCCTCGGGCCCTGTTTATGGCTACACCTTC. The gene calls are TRBV6-5 and TRBJ1-2; no definite D call. Trimming took 4 bases from V and 5 from J, leaving 14 bases between them. The CDR3 is 14 amino acids. CDR1 is MNHEY, CDR2 SVGAGI, per germline.

The chain carries TRBV27 and TRBJ2-3; D not resolved. The V gene's germline CDR1 is MNHEY and CDR2 SMNVEV (reference sequence). The CDR3 is made up of 15 amino acids. V lost 2 bases to trimming and J lost 0 bases, with 9 bases between them. CDR3: CASSLQVPSTDTQYF. In DNA, the CDR3 is TGTGCCAGCAGTTTACAGGTCCCTAGCACAGATACGCAGTATTTT.

The V gene is TRBV10-1, the J gene TRBJ1-1; D might be TRBD1 (5 bases). CDR1 is WNHNN, CDR2 SYGVQD, per germline (reference sequence). With 6 bases removed from V and 4 bases from J, the gap between germline ends came to 12 bases. This CDR3 has 13 residues. CDR3 sequence: CASSQGLGTEAFF. The CDR3 bases are TGCGCCAGCAGCCAGGGATTGGGCACTGAAGCTTTCTTT.

The rearrangement joins TRBV6-2 or TRBV6-3 to TRBJ2-5; TRBD2 agrees at 7 bases. Germline CDR1 reads MNHEY; CDR2 reads SVGEGT. This CDR3 is 17 amino acids long. The ends lost 0 bases at V and 5 bases at J; junction bases unmatched: 12. The CDR3 nucleotides are TGTGCCAGCAGTTACTCCCGGGACTACCCTCAAACGGAGACCCAGTACTTC. Translated: CASSYSRDYPQTETQYF.

This clone has just one count. The CDR3 nucleotides read TGTGCCAGCAGTTACCGCGGACAGGGTGGTAACGAGCAGTACTTC. It specifies CASSYRGQGGNEQYF. The rearrangement uses TRBV6-5 and TRBJ2-7, with TRBD1 identical over 8 bases. CDR1 MNHEY and CDR2 SVGAGI come from the germline V gene. V gave up 2 bases and J gave up 5 bases; unmatched junction bases: 8. CDR3 length: 15 amino acids.

This clone was detected only once. The chain carries TRBV28 and TRBJ2-3; the match to TRBD2 covers 8 bases. V was clipped by 6 bases and J by 6 bases; unmatched bases: 11. This CDR3 has 15 amino acids. The germline V gene has CDR1 MDHEN and CDR2 SYDVKM. CDR3 loop: CASSQNLGGADTQYF. The DNA for the CDR3 is TGTGCCAGCAGCCAAAACCTCGGGGGGGCGGATACGCAGTATTTT.

This chain uses TRBV19 with TRBJ1-1; the D gene is possibly TRBD1 (5 bases). The CDR3 length is 13 residues. Trimming stripped 8 bases from V and 4 bases from J, with 14 bases between. Germline loops: CDR1 LNHDA, CDR2 SQIVND (reference sequence). The CDR3: CASLSMGGTEAFF. The CDR3 DNA is TGTGCCAGTCTCTCGATGGGGGGCACTGAAGCTTTCTTT.

Only a few counts were recorded for this clone. V gene TRBV3-1 (or the pseudogene TRBV3-2) combines with J gene TRBJ1-5; 12 bases fit TRBD1. This CDR3 region has 17 residues. Looked up from germline, CDR1 is LGHDT and CDR2 is YNNKEL (reference sequence). V lost 5 bases to trimming and J lost 1 base; unmatched junction nucleotides: 6. CDR3 in amino acids: CASSEGTGGLSNQPQHF. The CDR3 nucleotides are TGTGCCAGCAGCGAAGGGACAGGGGGCCTGAGCAATCAGCCCCAGCATTTT.

The chain combines TRBV7-2 with TRBJ1-1; D possibly corresponds to TRBD1 (5 bases). CDR1 is SGHTA and CDR2 is FQGNSA in the germline V gene. CDR3 length: 15 amino acids. The V and J ends lost 2 bases and 6 bases respectively, with 16 bases between them. The CDR3 DNA is TGTGCCAGCAGCTTATACCTCACGGAGGGGCCTGAAGCTTTCTTT. This codes for CASSLYLTEGPEAFF.

The chain uses TRBV27 and TRBJ2-6; possibly TRBD1 for D (5 bases). The germline V and J ends were trimmed by 4 bases and 0 bases, with 7 bases remaining between them. Germline V gene lookup returns CDR1 MNHEY and CDR2 SMNVEV (reference sequence). This CDR3 contains 15 residues. Here the CDR3 reads CASSWGRSGANVLTF. The CDR3 DNA sequence: TGTGCCAGCAGTTGGGGCCGCTCTGGGGCCAACGTCCTGACTTTC.

The chain joins TRBV5-1 to TRBJ1-5, with TRBD1 as a possible D gene (6 bases). V lost 0 bases and J lost 4, with 14 bases in between. The CDR3 loop spans 16 amino acids. The germline CDR1 and CDR2 sequences are SGHRS and YFSETQ. CDR3 bases: TGCGCCAGCAGCTTGGAGGGGACATTTGGTAATCAGCCCCAGCATTTT. Its protein product is CASSLEGTFGNQPQHF.

The rearrangement links TRBV18 to TRBJ2-2; no clear D gene. V was clipped by 2 bases and J by 4 bases, with 14 bases between them. Per germline, CDR1 KGHSH and CDR2 LQKENI. The CDR3 runs to 16 residues. DNA for the CDR3: TGTGCCAGCTCACCAGAGGCGGCCTCGGGCACCGGGGAGCTGTTTTTT. Its protein is CASSPEAASGTGELFF.

The V and J genes are TRBV19 and TRBJ1-1; possibly TRBD1 for D (6 bases). Per germline, CDR1 LNHDA and CDR2 SQIVND (reference sequence). The CDR3 loop spans 14 amino acids. Trimming removed 1 base at V and 11 bases at J, with 17 bases between. DNA for the CDR3: TGTGCCAGTAGTATAGTGGACAGCCGGAATGTGGCTTTCTTT. Translated: CASSIVDSRNVAFF. Together with reference TRBV19 and TRBJ1-1, the CDR3 gives the full variable domain: DGGITQSPKYLFRKEGQNVTLSCEQNLNHDAMYWYRQDPGQGLRLIYYSQIVNDFQKGDIAEGYSVSREKKESFPLTVTSAQKNPTAFYLCASSIVDSRNVAFFGQGTRLTVV.

J is TRBJ1-5 and V is TRBV4-1, with 7 positions matching TRBD1. CDR1 is MGHRA, CDR2 YSYEKL, per germline. Trimming took 4 bases from V and 4 from J; bases not matched to a gene: 7. CDR3 length: 15 residues. This CDR3 is CASSPVTGTNQPQHF. Here the CDR3 DNA reads TGCGCCAGCAGCCCCGTGACAGGGACGAATCAGCCCCAGCATTTT.

The chain couples TRBV21-1 to TRBJ2-2; TRBD2 is the table's D call, not checked against the DNA. TRBV21-1 is labeled a pseudogene. The CDR3 loop spans 20 amino acids. In nucleotides, the CDR3 is TGTGCCAGCAGCAAAGATGCCGCCGGGCTAGCGGGGGACTACACCGGGGAGCTGTTTTTT. It codes for CASSKDAAGLAGDYTGELFF.

The J gene is TRBJ2-7, the V gene TRBV29-1, with D maybe TRBD1 (6 bases). The ends were cut back, 6 bases at V and 4 bases at J, with 10 bases in the middle. This CDR3 spans 11 amino acids. In germline, CDR1 is SQVTM, CDR2 ANQGSEA. Here the CDR3 reads CSVQQGYEQYF. As DNA, the CDR3 is TGCAGCGTGCAACAGGGTTACGAGCAGTACTTC.

The chain uses TRBV2 and TRBJ1-1; D is unclear. CDR3 length: 9 amino acids. Trimming took 6 bases from V and 8 from J, leaving 4 bases between them. CDR1 and CDR2 from the germline V gene are SNHLY and FYNNEI. CDR3 amino acids: CASRQEAFF. Here the CDR3 DNA reads TGTGCCAGCAGGCAGGAAGCTTTCTTT.